These T cell receptor beta chains were read from a single sample in a study of T cell therapy after organ transplantation. Antigens for these TCRs are unknown. The repertoire was sequenced with immunoSEQ multiplex PCR; TCRdb's copy has only in-frame clones and lacks some. The sample shows approximately 22,000 clones, roughly 84% of them seen only once. The sequences come from CD8+ T cells from blood, collected after autologous CMV-specific T cell therapy. The source of these receptors is a human patient who had received a solid organ transplant and had CMV disease. Some T cells may arise from the graft donor. Each CDR3 is given with its conserved first and last residue. The D gene is left open where the match is weak. A row's size may be missing; if present it is once, few, many or a size class.

v_call	j_call	clone_size	d_call	cdr3_nt	cdr3_aa
TRBV5-1	TRBJ2-7	-	-	TGCGCCAGCAGCCCTACGGCCGGCTACGAGCAGTACTTC	CASSPTAGYEQYF
TRBV27	TRBJ2-6	once	-	TGTGCCAGCAGTTCACGACTTTTCCAACTGCGCTCTGGGGCCAACGTCCTGACTTTC	CASSSRLFQLRSGANVLTF
TRBV30	TRBJ1-3	-	-	TGTGCCTGGGGAGGGGTGAGTTCCCGACTTCGATCCTCTGGAAACACCATATATTTT	CAWGGVSSRLRSSGNTIYF
TRBV7-9	TRBJ2-1	once	-	TGTGCCAGCAGCTTGACTACCAGTCGCTACAATGAGCAGTTCTTC	CASSLTTSRYNEQFF
TRBV6-5	TRBJ2-1	-	-	TGTGCCAGCAGTTACCCCTTGGAGGGTGAGCAGTTCTTC	CASSYPLEGEQFF
TRBV7-2	TRBJ2-1	-	TRBD2	TGTGCCAGCAGCCGGATTACTAGCGGGAGTTTTGGTGAGCAGTTCTTC	CASSRITSGSFGEQFF
TRBV6-5	TRBJ1-4	once	-	TGTGCCAGCAGTCCGGGACGGGGGGATGAAAAACTGTTTTTT	CASSPGRGDEKLFF
TRBV10-3	TRBJ1-1	-	-	TGTGCCATCAGTGATCCGGGCCGACAGAACACTGAAGCTTTCTTT	CAISDPGRQNTEAFF
TRBV6-1	TRBJ2-1	once	TRBD2	TGTGCCAGCAGTGAAAACACTATACTAGCGAGATTCAATGAGCAGTTCTTC	CASSENTILARFNEQFF
TRBV27	TRBJ2-1	-	-	TGTGCCAGCAGTTTAAGTGACTTCGCCAATGAGCAGTTCTTC	CASSLSDFANEQFF
TRBV4-3	TRBJ1-1	-	TRBD1	TGCGCCAGCAGCCTTCTTTGGACAGGGAAGGGCACTGAAGCTTTCTTT	CASSLLWTGKGTEAFF
TRBV11-2	TRBJ2-5	-	TRBD2	TGTGCCAGCAGCTTAGATCGGTCTAGCGGGCCCGAAGAGACCCAGTACTTC	CASSLDRSSGPEETQYF
TRBV13	TRBJ2-3	few	-	TGTGCCAGCAGCTTAGGCCCGGGGTGGTTCAGCAGGGATACGCAGTATTTT	CASSLGPGWFSRDTQYF
TRBV6-5	TRBJ2-7	-	-	TGTGCCAGCAGTTACTCCATGGGCTACGAGCAGTACTTC	CASSYSMGYEQYF
TRBV10-3	TRBJ1-6	-	-	TGTGCCATCAGTGAGTCGAATGTCGGAGGGAATTCACCCCTCCACTTT	CAISESNVGGNSPLHF
TRBV7-2	TRBJ2-7	-	TRBD1	TGTGCCAGCAGCTCCCCAGGGACAGAGTACGAGCAGTACTTC	CASSSPGTEYEQYF
TRBV13	TRBJ1-4	-	-	TGTGCCAGCAGCTTAAAACAGGGTTCTAATGAAAAACTGTTTTTT	CASSLKQGSNEKLFF
TRBV7-8	TRBJ2-7	-	-	TGTGCCAGCAGCTTCGGGTGGTCCTCCTACGAGCAGTACTTC	CASSFGWSSYEQYF
TRBV7-8	TRBJ2-2	-	-	TGTGCCGCGCAAACGAGTCAGGGCACCGGGGAGCTGTTTTTT	CAAQTSQGTGELFF
TRBV5-6	TRBJ1-2	once	-	TGTGCCAGCAGCTTGTCGAGGGGGGACTATGGCTACACCTTC	CASSLSRGDYGYTF
TRBV9	TRBJ2-6	-	-	TGTGCCAGCAGCGTAGCTTACTCCCCCCGAGGGTCTGGGGCCAACGTCCTGACTTTC	CASSVAYSPRGSGANVLTF
TRBV9	TRBJ2-6	-	-	TGTGCCAGCAGCGTGGGGACCGGGGCCAACGTCCTGACTTTC	CASSVGTGANVLTF
TRBV5-1	TRBJ2-2	-	-	TGCGCCAGCAGCTTGTGGGAAACGAACACCGGGGAGCTGTTTTTT	CASSLWETNTGELFF
TRBV5-1	TRBJ2-7	-	-	TGCGCCAGCAGCTTGCGTGAGGACGAGCAGTACTTC	CASSLREDEQYF
TRBV9	TRBJ2-3	-	TRBD2	TGTGCCAGCAGCGTAGGGGCGGGAGGAACAGATACGCAGTATTTT	CASSVGAGGTDTQYF
TRBV27	TRBJ1-6	-	-	TGTGCCAGCAGTCTCCAATATAATTCACCCCTCCACTTT	CASSLQYNSPLHF
TRBV19	TRBJ1-2	-	-	TGTGCCAGTAGCCCTTGGGGGGAACCCACTGACTATGGCTACACCTTC	CASSPWGEPTDYGYTF
TRBV7-7	TRBJ1-6	-	-	TGTGCTAGCAGCTTAGTGGTTCGGGGTATAATGGGTTCACCCCTCCACTTT	CASSLVVRGIMGSPLHF
TRBV7-9	TRBJ2-7	-	-	TGTGCCAGCATCGACACTTCCTACGAGCAGTACTTC	CASIDTSYEQYF
TRBV28	TRBJ1-5	few	TRBD1	TGTGCCAGCAGGCCTTGGACAGGGGGAGGTCAGCCCCAGCATTTT	CASRPWTGGGQPQHF
TRBV7-3	TRBJ2-1	-	-	TGTGCCAGCAGCTCGCAGGGGGGCTCCAATGAGCAGTTCTTC	CASSSQGGSNEQFF
TRBV7-8	TRBJ1-1	-	-	TGTGCCAGCAGCTTAGTACAGGCTGATACTGAAGCTTTCTTT	CASSLVQADTEAFF
TRBV7-8	TRBJ1-1	-	TRBD1	TGTGCCAGCAGCCAAGGACAGGGGGCTCGGATAAACACTGAAGCTTTCTTT	CASSQGQGARINTEAFF
TRBV7-8	TRBJ2-3	-	-	TGTGCCAGTTATTCAGGAGATACGCAGTATTTT	CASYSGDTQYF
TRBV4-1	TRBJ2-3	-	TRBD1	TGCGCCAGCAGCCAAGATCTAGTGGACAGGCTGTTAGGCACAGATACGCAGTATTTT	CASSQDLVDRLLGTDTQYF
TRBV5-4	TRBJ2-7	few	TRBD2	TGTGCCAGCAGCCCCCGCGAGGGCGGGGGGGGGAACGAGCAGTACTTC	CASSPREGGGGNEQYF
TRBV2	TRBJ2-7	once	-	TGTGCCAGCAGTGAAGAGGTCAGAGCTCCCTACGAGCAGTACTTC	CASSEEVRAPYEQYF
TRBV15	TRBJ1-5	-	TRBD1	TGTGCCACCAGCAGCCGCCCCGGGACAGGGATAAATCAGCCCCAGCATTTT	CATSSRPGTGINQPQHF
TRBV11-3	TRBJ2-5	-	TRBD2	TGTGCCAGCAGCTTAGAGGGGAGGGCCGGGGAGACCCAGTACTTC	CASSLEGRAGETQYF
TRBV7-9	TRBJ2-1	-	TRBD2	TGTGCCAGCAGCTTAGCGTTCGATAGCGGGGGTCCGGAGCAGTTCTTC	CASSLAFDSGGPEQFF
TRBV10-3	TRBJ2-1	-	TRBD1	TGTGCCACCTGGACAGGGGGACGATCTGAGCAGTTCTTC	CATWTGGRSEQFF
TRBV7-6	TRBJ1-2	few	-	TGTGCCAGCAGCTTAGGGGGGGGATATGGCTACACCTTC	CASSLGGGYGYTF
TRBV9	TRBJ2-3	-	TRBD2	TGTGCCAGCAGCGTAGAGTCTAGCGGGGGGCGAGATACGCAGTATTTT	CASSVESSGGRDTQYF
TRBV30	TRBJ1-6	once	-	TGTGCCTGGAGTGGTTTGAGGGGGGCACCCCTCCACTTT	CAWSGLRGAPLHF
TRBV6-5	TRBJ1-1	-	-	TGTGCCAGCAGTTACTCAGGGGAGAACACTGAAGCTTTCTTT	CASSYSGENTEAFF
TRBV9	TRBJ2-1	once	-	TGTGCCAGCAGCGACATCGGATCCCGCAATGAGCAGTTCTTC	CASSDIGSRNEQFF
TRBV19	TRBJ1-1	-	-	TGTGCCAGTAGTATTGCAGGGTTCCGTGAAGCTTTCTTT	CASSIAGFREAFF
TRBV30	TRBJ1-4	-	-	TGTGCCTGGAGTGTACACAGTGCAACTAATGAAAAACTGTTTTTT	CAWSVHSATNEKLFF
TRBV4-3	TRBJ1-1	-	-	TGCGCCAGCAGCCAAGCCGCGGGCATTGAAGCTTTCTTT	CASSQAAGIEAFF
TRBV2	TRBJ2-7	-	TRBD2	TGTGCCAGCAGTCTAGCGAGCGGGGGGTCTTCCTACGAGCAGTACTTC	CASSLASGGSSYEQYF
TRBV19	TRBJ1-1	-	-	TGTGCCAGTAGGAGAAGGCCAGGGGTTTCTGAAGCTTTCTTT	CASRRRPGVSEAFF
TRBV5-5	TRBJ1-5	-	-	TGTGCCAGCAGCATGTGGGGTACGGGCAATCAGCCCCAGCATTTT	CASSMWGTGNQPQHF
TRBV19	TRBJ1-2	-	-	TGTGCCAGTAGTCCGGGACATCTAGGGCAATTCTATGGCTACACCTTC	CASSPGHLGQFYGYTF
TRBV11-2	TRBJ1-6	few	TRBD1	TGTGCCAGCAGCCCGACGGACAGGGGAAATTCACCCCTCCACTTT	CASSPTDRGNSPLHF
TRBV6-5	TRBJ2-7	-	-	TGTGCCACCTCCGGGACGGGGGTTCACGAGCAGTACTTC	CATSGTGVHEQYF